This TCR beta chain was recorded in a study of shared clonotypes between healthy human individuals. Study as a whole: Two female and a few male donors aged 18 to 49 were enrolled. Used for every donor were three CD4 naive, three CD4 memory, two CD8 naive and one CD8 memory plate.

This clone was picked up one time. Antigen specificity is unknown. Profiled with immunoSEQ multiplex PCR; TCRdb holds only in-frame clones, not every one. The sample has 2,500,000 or so clones, around 92% seen once. Overall study results and limits: Non-shared clonotypes were found to have lower generation probabilities than the clonotypes that were shared by all four of the sorted-subset donors.

Nashville, Tennessee was home to all donors, each a Caucasian adult. Looked up from germline, CDR1 is GTSNPN and CDR2 is SVGIG (reference sequence). The CDR3 is 15 residues long. Trimming removed 6 bases at V and 0 bases at J, with 17 bases between. Sequencing was done on a sample of naive CD4+ T cells from PBMCs. Indicated subset: CD45RA+ positively selected. The sequence came from a man younger than 35 in good health. Some clones in this sample may be carry-over from other donors' samples. The chain joins TRBV30 to TRBJ1-1, with D unclear. The CDR3 coding sequence is TGTGCCTGCCCCCACGAGGTCGGGGTGAACACTGAAGCTTTCTTT. Translation gives CACPHEVGVNTEAFF.